These 23 T cell receptor beta chains came from one sample sequenced in a study of CD8 T cells in ankylosing spondylitis. One entry per CDR3 protein results from TCRdb running MiXCR on the 5' RACE reads. The sample has 55,000 or so distinct CDR3 sequences, approximately 7.4% seen once. The sequencing input was blood, either unsorted or a sorted T cell fraction (not recorded which). These receptors were taken from a female donor with ankylosing spondylitis or in good health (not recorded which).

The chain uses TRBV30 and TRBJ1-2; D gene ambiguous. CDR1 and CDR2 (germline): GTSNPN, SVGIG (reference sequence). CDR3 size: 13 residues. The V gene lost 0 bases and the J gene lost 4 bases, with 9 bases spanning the gap. The DNA for the CDR3 is TGTGCCTGGAGTGTACAAGGGAGCTATGGCTACACCTTC. It specifies CAWSVQGSYGYTF.

This clonotype was seen at least ten times. The chain is built from TRBV7-8 and TRBJ1-5; TRBD1 is a possible D gene (5 bases). V shed 1 base and J shed 2 bases, with 12 bases lying between them. The CDR3 is 16 amino acids. Germline assignment: CDR1 SGHVS and CDR2 FQNEAQ. CDR3 region: CASSLVAGHGNQPQHF. In DNA form, the CDR3 reads TGTGCCAGCAGCTTAGTGGCAGGGCATGGCAATCAGCCCCAGCATTTT.

This chain connects TRBV7-2 to TRBJ2-7; D uncertain. CDR1 SGHTA and CDR2 FQGNSA come from the germline V gene. This CDR3 contains 11 residues. The germline V and J ends were trimmed by 5 bases and 5 bases, with 7 bases remaining between them. The DNA for the CDR3 is TGTGCCAGCAGCCTTCTTGACGAGCAGTACTTC. This gives the protein CASSLLDEQYF.

This clonotype was recorded a few times. The CDR3 DNA reads as TGCGCCAGCAGCTCGGATACAGATACGCAGTATTTT. Protein sequence: CASSSDTDTQYF. The rearrangement links TRBV5-1 to TRBJ2-3; D remains ambiguous. The CDR3 has 12 amino acids. CDR1 is SGHRS and CDR2 is YFSETQ in the germline V gene. Trimming pared 3 bases from V and 3 bases from J, leaving 5 bases between.

The chain employs TRBV15 and TRBJ1-5; D remains unclear. From germline, CDR1 is LNHNV and CDR2 YYDKDF (reference sequence). V was trimmed by 3 bases and J by 5 bases, leaving 8 bases between them. The CDR3 extends over 13 amino acids. CDR3 region: CATSSLGHQPQHF. The CDR3 bases are TGTGCCACCAGCAGTTTGGGTCATCAGCCCCAGCATTTT.

This clonotype was observed many times. This chain links TRBV18 with TRBJ2-1; 10 nucleotides align to TRBD1. Germline CDR1 reads KGHSH; CDR2 reads LQKENI. The CDR3 consists of 15 residues. With V trimmed by 3 bases and J by 5 bases, 4 bases remained unmatched. The CDR3 DNA reads TGTGCCAGCTCACCGTGGACAGGGGGGGACAATGAGCAGTTCTTC. This gives the protein CASSPWTGGDNEQFF. The complete variable domain, with remaining parts taken from reference TRBV18 and TRBJ2-1, reads NAGVMQNPRHLVRRRGQEARLRCSPMKGHSHVYWYRQLPEEGLKFMVYLQKENIIDESGMPKERFSAEFPKEGPSILRIQQVVRGDSAAYFCASSPWTGGDNEQFFGPGTRLTVL.

Many counts were recorded for this clonotype. The chain employs TRBV4-2 and TRBJ1-5; tentatively, D is TRBD1 (6 bases). The CDR3 totals 17 residues. The germline V gene has CDR1 LGHNA and CDR2 YNFKEQ. V was clipped by 0 bases and J by 7 bases, with 19 bases between them. The CDR3 sequence: CASSQDRGSQFGQPQHF. The CDR3, as DNA: TGTGCCAGCAGCCAAGATAGGGGGAGTCAGTTCGGACAGCCCCAGCATTTT.

In its sample, this clonotype was seen many times. This sequence joins TRBV5-1 and TRBJ1-1; 8 bases match TRBD1. The CDR3 consists of 15 residues. Germline lookup yields CDR1 SGHRS and CDR2 YFSETQ. Trimming removed 1 base from V and 12 bases from J; junction bases left unmatched: 14. DNA for the CDR3: TGCGCCAGCAGCTTGTATCCCCGGACAGGGAGTATAACTTTCTTT. It is translated as CASSLYPRTGSITFF.

At least ten counts were recorded for this clonotype. This chain uses TRBV28 with TRBJ1-2; a possible D gene is TRBD1 (6 bases). This CDR3 contains 12 residues. Germline assignment: CDR1 MDHEN and CDR2 SYDVKM. V dropped 5 bases and J dropped 8 bases, with 12 bases sitting between them. CDR3: CASSIGQQGYTF. CDR3 in DNA: TGTGCCAGCAGTATCGGACAGCAGGGCTACACCTTC.

This clonotype was picked up many times. This rearrangement joins TRBV6-1 to TRBJ2-3; D perhaps matches TRBD2 (5 bases). CDR1 is MNHNS, CDR2 SASEGT, per germline. V lost 5 bases and J lost 4, with 10 bases in between. There are 13 residues in the CDR3. CDR3 coding DNA: TGTGCCAGCAGTCCGAACGGGGCAGATACGCAGTATTTT. It encodes CASSPNGADTQYF.

Ten or more counts support this clonotype. J is TRBJ2-3 and V is TRBV29-1, with 10 nucleotides matching TRBD2. Germline CDR1 reads SQVTM; CDR2 reads ANQGSEA. The CDR3 sequence is 16 residues long. The V gene end was trimmed by 1 base and the J gene end by 0 bases; junction bases not matched to a gene: 4. CDR3 region: CSVEGQRGGSTDTQYF. In nucleotides, the CDR3 is TGCAGCGTTGAAGGACAGCGGGGGGGCAGCACAGATACGCAGTATTTT.

In its sample, this clonotype was seen a few times. V is TRBV28 and J is TRBJ1-5; D unresolved. This CDR3 is built from 18 residues. Germline CDR1 MDHEN, CDR2 SYDVKM. The V end was cut by 2 bases, the J end by 2 bases, with 19 bases between. The CDR3 here is CASSLHYSSLRGNQPQHF. The CDR3 nucleotides are TGTGCCAGCAGTTTACATTACAGTTCCCTGAGGGGCAATCAGCCCCAGCATTTT.

This clonotype was counted ten times or more. The chain combines TRBV29-1 with TRBJ1-3, with a possible D match to TRBD1 (5 bases). V dropped 4 bases and J dropped 8 bases, with 15 bases sitting between them. CDR3 length: 13 residues. Germline V gives CDR1 SQVTM, CDR2 ANQGSEA. The CDR3 is CSVASGKVDTIYF. The CDR3, as DNA: TGCAGCGTTGCTTCAGGGAAAGTGGACACCATATATTTT.

This clonotype came up many times. The chain couples TRBV7-2 to TRBJ1-3, with 8 positions matching TRBD1. The CDR3 is 14 amino acids. V was clipped by 5 bases and J by 7 bases; unmatched bases: 7. Germline V CDR1 and CDR2: SGHTA, FQGNSA. The CDR3 loop is CASSPDRVINTIYF. The CDR3 nucleotides are TGTGCCAGCAGCCCGGACAGGGTTATCAACACCATATATTTT.

Many counts were recorded for this clonotype. This chain connects TRBV4-2 to TRBJ1-1, with D perhaps TRBD1 (5 bases). The CDR3 totals 15 residues. V was clipped by 4 bases and J by 0 bases, with 12 bases between them. The germline V gene encodes CDR1 LGHNA and CDR2 YNFKEQ. Written as DNA, the CDR3 is TGTGCCAGCAGCCCCTTCGACAGAGTGAACACTGAAGCTTTCTTT. Protein: CASSPFDRVNTEAFF.

Ten or more counts support this clonotype. V and J are TRBV20-1 and TRBJ1-4; D uncertain. Trimming took off 7 bases at V and 8 bases at J, with 14 bases between the two ends. This CDR3 is built from 12 residues. Germline assignment: CDR1 DFQATT and CDR2 SNEGSKA (reference sequence). The CDR3 coding sequence is TGCAGTGATAAAAGCCCGGGAGAAAAACTGTTTTTT. It codes for CSDKSPGEKLFF.

This clonotype has ten or more counts. The V gene is TRBV20-1, the J gene TRBJ2-3; D is ambiguous. CDR3 length: 11 amino acids. Deletions cut 3 bases from V and 6 bases from J, with 7 bases between. CDR1 is DFQATT, CDR2 SNEGSKA, per germline (reference sequence). The DNA for the CDR3 is TGCAGTGCTAGTGAAGGCGATACGCAGTATTTT. Its translation is CSASEGDTQYF.

This clonotype occurred many times. This chain uses TRBV10-3 with TRBJ1-5, with 7 bases fitting TRBD1. V was clipped by 5 bases and J by 1 base; unmatched bases: 11. CDR1 ENHRY and CDR2 SYGVKD come from the germline V gene. The CDR3 spans 17 residues. In DNA, the CDR3 is TGTGCCATCAGTAAGGGGGACAGCGGCCCAAGCAATCAGCCCCAGCATTTT. Protein product: CAISKGDSGPSNQPQHF.

There are many counts of this clonotype. This sequence joins TRBV19 and TRBJ1-2; 8 nucleotides match TRBD1. CDR1 LNHDA and CDR2 SQIVND come from the germline V gene (reference sequence). This CDR3 is 15 amino acids long. With V trimmed by 3 bases and J by 4 bases, 7 bases remained unmatched. CDR3: CASSIVRDRPYGYTF. CDR3 in DNA: TGTGCCAGTAGTATTGTTCGGGACAGGCCCTATGGCTACACCTTC.

The sample holds many counts of this clonotype. The chain couples TRBV5-1 to TRBJ2-5; D could derive from TRBD1 or TRBD2 (5 bases each). The CDR3 has 14 amino acids. Trimming cost V 1 base and J 3 bases, with 10 bases left between them. From germline, CDR1 is SGHRS and CDR2 YFSETQ. The CDR3 is CASSLLGTEETQYF. The DNA for the CDR3 is TGCGCCAGCAGCTTGCTGGGGACGGAAGAGACCCAGTACTTC.

This clonotype was picked up many times. This sequence joins TRBV2 and TRBJ2-1; 10 bases map to TRBD2. The CDR3 covers 15 residues. Germline V gives CDR1 SNHLY, CDR2 FYNNEI. Trimming at V came to 1 base and at J to 6 bases, leaving 3 bases not matched to a gene. In DNA, the CDR3 is TGTGCCAGCAGTGAAGGGCTAGCGGGGGTCAATGAGCAGTTCTTC. Protein sequence: CASSEGLAGVNEQFF.

At least ten counts were recorded for this clonotype. The chain is built from TRBV29-1 and TRBJ1-3; D not resolved. The V gene lost 6 bases and the J gene lost 0 bases, with 9 bases spanning the gap. Germline V lookup: CDR1 SQVTM, CDR2 ANQGSEA. The CDR3 loop spans 13 amino acids. The CDR3 loop reads CSVQAFSGNTIYF. CDR3 DNA: TGCAGCGTGCAGGCGTTCTCTGGAAACACCATATATTTT. Full variable domain (remainder filled in from reference TRBV29-1 and TRBJ1-3): SAVISQKPSRDICQRGTSLTIQCQVDSQVTMMFWYRQQPGQSLTLIATANQGSEATYESGFVIDKFPISRPNLTFSTLTVSNMSPEDSSIYLCSVQAFSGNTIYFGEGSWLTVV.

This clonotype was seen only a few times. V is TRBV7-2 and J is TRBJ2-3; 7 bases match TRBD2. The CDR3 covers 15 residues. The V and J ends lost 2 bases and 1 base, in that order; junction bases with no gene match: 3. Germline V gives CDR1 SGHTA, CDR2 FQGNSA. CDR3 amino acids: CASSLLGGGTDTQYF. DNA of the CDR3: TGTGCCAGCAGCTTACTGGGAGGGGGCACAGATACGCAGTATTTT.